The next 26 T cell receptor beta chains were all read from a single sample in a study of blood T cell repertoires in COVID-19. Some clones are missing from TCRdb's copy, which holds only in-frame ones; the method was immunoSEQ multiplex PCR. The sample lists around 37,000 clones; 80% to 85% were seen once. The source material was peripheral blood. Every receptor here comes from a man between 60 and 75 years old with COVID-19, enrolled during active disease.

V and J are TRBV5-1 and TRBJ1-1, with 7 bases aligning to TRBD1. With 4 bases clipped from V and 7 bases from J, the junction kept 4 bases outside the gene matches. The germline gives CDR1 SGHRS, CDR2 YFSETQ. The length of the CDR3 is 12 residues. CDR3 protein: CASSPGQNEAFF. In DNA, the CDR3 is TGCGCCAGCAGCCCGGGACAGAATGAAGCTTTCTTT.

The CDR3 is CATNRGGNTEAFF. In DNA, the CDR3 is TGTGCCACGAACAGGGGAGGGAACACTGAAGCTTTCTTT. This rearrangement joins TRBV2 to TRBJ1-1; 7 nucleotides match TRBD1. The V segment lost 10 bases and the J segment 1 base; nucleotides outside the gene matches: 6. Germline V gene data show CDR1 as SNHLY and CDR2 as FYNNEI. This CDR3 spans 13 amino acids.

This clone was seen more than once but under ten times. CDR3 sequence reads: CASSLLTGASTEAFF. The CDR3 nucleotides read TGTGCCAGCAGCTTGTTGACAGGGGCGTCGACTGAAGCTTTCTTT. The chain is built from TRBV7-2 and TRBJ1-1; 8 bases are shared with TRBD1. V was pared by 3 bases and J by 5 bases, with 8 bases of the junction left unmatched. The CDR3 sequence is 15 residues long. From germline, CDR1 is SGHTA and CDR2 FQGNSA.

This chain uses TRBV28 with TRBJ1-2; D is undetermined. This CDR3 has 13 residues. Trimming removed 7 bases at V and 4 bases at J, with 13 bases between. Looked up from germline, CDR1 is MDHEN and CDR2 is SYDVKM. CDR3: CASTREYLYGYTF. CDR3 bases: TGTGCCAGCACCCGGGAGTACCTCTATGGCTACACCTTC.

This clone was found a few times. This chain joins TRBV9 and TRBJ2-3; TRBD1 agrees at 7 bases. Germline CDR1 reads SGDLS; CDR2 reads YYNGEE. CDR3 length equals 16 residues. V gave up 1 base and J gave up 0 bases; unmatched junction bases: 5. The CDR3 protein is CASSVYEGASTDTQYF. CDR3 DNA sequence: TGTGCCAGCAGCGTATATGAGGGGGCCAGCACAGATACGCAGTATTTT.

The rearrangement joins TRBV27 to TRBJ1-2, with 10 bases identical to TRBD1. Germline V gives CDR1 MNHEY, CDR2 SMNVEV (reference sequence). Losses at the gene ends were 4 bases for V and 6 bases for J; bases not matched to a gene: 5. CDR3 length equals 14 residues. Here the CDR3 reads CASSSPGTGDGYTF. The CDR3 DNA is TGTGCCAGCAGTTCTCCCGGGACAGGGGATGGCTACACCTTC.

The chain recombines TRBV11-2 with TRBJ2-5, with D perhaps TRBD2 (5 bases). The CDR3 is 15 residues long. Germline CDR1 is SGHAT and CDR2 is FQNNGV. V dropped 5 bases and J dropped 2 bases, with 15 bases sitting between them. DNA for the CDR3: TGTGCCAGCAGCCGCATAGCGATTCCTCAAGAGACCCAGTACTTC. This codes for CASSRIAIPQETQYF.

This chain's CDR3 is CASQRTGLAQPQHF. In DNA form, the CDR3 reads TGTGCCAGTCAAAGGACGGGGTTGGCTCAGCCCCAGCATTTT. The chain recombines TRBV19 with TRBJ1-5; D call uncertain. Trimming cost V 8 bases and J 6 bases, with 17 bases left between them. The germline V gene encodes CDR1 LNHDA and CDR2 SQIVND (reference sequence). The CDR3 sequence is 14 residues long.

The V call is TRBV28, the J call TRBJ2-5, with 7 bases that match TRBD2. CDR3 length equals 17 residues. Germline assignment: CDR1 MDHEN and CDR2 SYDVKM. After removal of 5 bases from V and 1 base from J, the junction contained 13 bases not matched to a gene. The CDR3 region has the DNA TGTGCCAGCAGTCGGGTTGGGAGGCTAGCGGTCCAAGAGACCCAGTACTTC. Protein product: CASSRVGRLAVQETQYF.

This chain connects TRBV27 to TRBJ2-7; D perhaps matches TRBD1 (6 bases). The CDR3 has 15 amino acids. CDR1 and CDR2 from the germline V gene are MNHEY and SMNVEV (reference sequence). V was cut by 1 base and J by 1 base, with 11 bases left in between. DNA for the CDR3: TGTGCCAGCAGTTTATTAGGGGACACATCCTACGAGCAGTACTTC. Protein product: CASSLLGDTSYEQYF.

The rearrangement links TRBV7-2 to TRBJ2-1; 9 bases are shared with TRBD1. The trim removed 8 bases at V and 7 bases at J, leaving 9 bases unmatched. The CDR3 consists of 14 residues. Germline V gene data show CDR1 as SGHTA and CDR2 as FQGNSA. The CDR3 DNA is TGTGCCAGCGGGGGGACAGGGTGGTTGAATGAGCAGTTCTTC. Residues: CASGGTGWLNEQFF.

This rearrangement joins TRBV19 to TRBJ2-1; 7 nucleotides line up with TRBD2. The germline V gene has CDR1 LNHDA and CDR2 SQIVND (reference sequence). With V trimmed by 9 bases and J by 6 bases, 14 bases remained unmatched. The CDR3 length is 15 residues. CDR3 bases: TGTGCCAGCAAGAAGGGCGGGAGTCGCGGCAATGAGCAGTTCTTC. Protein sequence: CASKKGGSRGNEQFF.

This clone was seen once. This chain links TRBV11-2 with TRBJ2-1; no clear D. Germline loops: CDR1 SGHAT, CDR2 FQNNGV. This CDR3 has 16 amino acids. Between the trimmed V and J ends, which lost 0 bases and 0 bases, there was a span of 9 bases. CDR3 sequence (DNA): TGTGCCAGCAGCTTAGATCCGGAGAGCTCCTACAATGAGCAGTTCTTC. This gives the protein CASSLDPESSYNEQFF.

The chain joins TRBV11-3 to TRBJ2-2; 7 positions match TRBD1. The junction had 7 bases not matched to a gene; V was cut back by 5 bases and J by 4 bases. The germline CDR1 and CDR2 sequences are SGHNT and YENEEA. CDR3 length equals 15 residues. CDR3 loop: CASSKQGLSTGELFF. For the CDR3, the DNA is TGTGCCAGCAGCAAACAGGGGTTGAGCACCGGGGAGCTGTTTTTT.

This clone has only one observation. The chain combines TRBV5-1 with TRBJ2-2, with a tentative D call TRBD2 (5 bases). The CDR3 length is 14 residues. Between the trimmed V and J ends, which lost 0 bases and 5 bases, there was a span of 8 bases. CDR1 SGHRS and CDR2 YFSETQ come from the germline V gene. The CDR3 loop reads CASSLERETGELFF. The CDR3 DNA is TGCGCCAGCAGCTTGGAGAGGGAGACCGGGGAGCTGTTTTTT. Based on the CDR3 plus reference TRBV5-1 and TRBJ2-2, the full variable domain is KAGVTQTPRYLIKTRGQQVTLSCSPISGHRSVSWYQQTPGQGLQFLFEYFSETQRNKGNFPGRFSGRQFSNSRSEMNVSTLELGDSALYLCASSLERETGELFFGEGSRLTVL.

The chain links TRBV27 to TRBJ2-2; D unclear. This CDR3 region has 13 residues. The V and J ends lost 4 bases and 6 bases respectively, with 9 bases between them. CDR1 and CDR2 from the germline V gene are MNHEY and SMNVEV (reference sequence). CDR3 in DNA: TGTGCCAGCAGTTGGGCCGGCGCCGGGGAGCTGTTTTTT. Translation gives CASSWAGAGELFF.

This chain uses TRBV5-1 with TRBJ2-7; possible D gene TRBD2, 5 bases. Germline V lookup: CDR1 SGHRS, CDR2 YFSETQ. This CDR3 has 13 amino acids. V lost 0 bases and J 6 bases, leaving 10 bases between the germline ends. The CDR3 nucleotides read TGCGCCAGCAGCTTGGTAGGACGGGGCGAGCAGTACTTC. It specifies CASSLVGRGEQYF.

V and J are TRBV7-9 and TRBJ1-6; TRBD1 is a possible D gene (5 bases). Germline-derived CDR1 and CDR2 are SEHNR and FQNEAQ (reference sequence). Trimming took off 6 bases at V and 6 bases at J, with 15 bases between the two ends. The CDR3 consists of 15 residues. The CDR3, as DNA: TGTGCCAGCAGACCCCGGGAGGGGATTAATTCACCCCTCCACTTT. Protein: CASRPREGINSPLHF. The entire variable domain, with the rest obtained from reference TRBV7-9 and TRBJ1-6, is as follows: DTGVSQNPRHKITKRGQNVTFRCDPISEHNRLYWYRQTLGQGPEFLTYFQNEAQLEKSRLLSDRFSAERPKGSFSTLEIQRTEQGDSAMYLCASRPREGINSPLHFGNGTRLTVT.

The V and J genes are TRBV29-1 and TRBJ1-1; no clear D. The ends were cut back, 6 bases at V and 0 bases at J, with 11 bases in the middle. The CDR3 is made up of 13 amino acids. In germline, CDR1 is SQVTM, CDR2 ANQGSEA. CDR3 sequence reads: CSVTSGMNTEAFF. The CDR3 bases are TGCAGCGTCACGTCGGGTATGAACACTGAAGCTTTCTTT.

The chain has TRBV6-5 and TRBJ2-5; D remains unclear. From germline, CDR1 is MNHEY and CDR2 SVGAGI. Deletions cut 6 bases from V and 5 bases from J, with 7 bases between. CDR3 size: 11 residues. CDR3 in amino acids: CASRYSETQYF. CDR3 DNA: TGTGCCAGCAGGTATTCGGAGACCCAGTACTTC.

This rearrangement joins TRBV6-5 to TRBJ2-1; TRBD2 is a possible D gene (5 bases). The V gene lost 7 bases and the J gene lost 4 bases, with 11 bases spanning the gap. This CDR3 has 13 amino acids. Germline CDR1 is MNHEY and CDR2 is SVGAGI. This chain's CDR3 is CASKPGSYNEQFF. CDR3 in DNA: TGTGCCAGCAAACCGGGATCTTACAATGAGCAGTTCTTC.

V is TRBV10-3 and J is TRBJ1-1, with 10 bases that match TRBD1. Germline CDR1 reads ENHRY; CDR2 reads SYGVKD. This CDR3 is 15 amino acids long. The V and J ends lost 4 bases and 1 base, in that order; junction bases with no gene match: 3. The CDR3 sequence is CAISARTGGNTEAFF. The CDR3, as DNA: TGTGCCATCAGTGCAAGGACAGGGGGGAACACTGAAGCTTTCTTT.

The chain is built from TRBV7-8 and TRBJ1-3; perhaps TRBD1 as D (6 bases). Per the germline V gene, CDR1 is SGHVS and CDR2 is FQNEAQ. The CDR3 sequence is 14 residues long. V lost 7 bases, J lost 1 base, and 11 bases lay in between. This chain's CDR3 is CASTPDRSGNTIYF. The CDR3 DNA reads as TGTGCCAGCACCCCTGACAGGTCTGGAAACACCATATATTTT.

The chain joins TRBV6-1 to TRBJ1-5; D gene uncertain. From germline, CDR1 is MNHNS and CDR2 SASEGT. V lost 3 bases to trimming and J lost 3 bases, with 9 bases between them. This CDR3 has 14 residues. The CDR3 sequence: CASSESVYNQPQHF. CDR3 DNA: TGTGCCAGCAGTGAGTCAGTTTACAATCAGCCCCAGCATTTT.

This chain joins TRBV11-2 and TRBJ1-6; 9 bases map to TRBD1. The ends lost 4 bases at V and 7 bases at J; junction bases unmatched: 5. The CDR3 is 15 amino acids. The germline V gene encodes CDR1 SGHAT and CDR2 FQNNGV. This CDR3 is CASSSAGTGNSPLHF. CDR3 nucleotide sequence: TGTGCCAGCAGCTCAGCCGGGACAGGGAATTCACCCCTCCACTTT. The complete variable domain, with remaining parts taken from reference TRBV11-2 and TRBJ1-6, reads EAGVAQSPRYKIIEKRQSVAFWCNPISGHATLYWYQQILGQGPKLLIQFQNNGVVDDSQLPKDRFSAERLKGVDSTLKIQPAKLEDSAVYLCASSSAGTGNSPLHFGNGTRLTVT.

DNA of the CDR3: TGCGCCAGCAGCCAACTCAGGGGCGGCTTTAGCTCCTACAATGAGCAGTTCTTC. This gives the protein CASSQLRGGFSSYNEQFF. The chain recombines TRBV4-1 with TRBJ2-1, with D perhaps TRBD1 (6 bases). The CDR3 length is 18 residues. Trimming removed 2 bases at V and 0 bases at J, with 17 bases between. Germline V gene lookup returns CDR1 MGHRA and CDR2 YSYEKL.